Detailed here is one T cell receptor beta chain. Its matching antigen is unknown. These data are taken from a study of STAT3 mutations in large granular lymphocyte leukemia. Study-level points and caveats: At least one immunodominant TCR beta clonotype appeared in every T-cell large granular lymphocyte leukemia patient.

The CDR3 spans 15 residues. Germline V gives CDR1 MGHDK, CDR2 SYGVNS. J was trimmed by 7 bases and V by 5 bases; bases with no gene match: 8. Produced via immunoSEQ multiplex PCR; TCRdb's table is partial and in-frame only. The sample carries tens of thousands of clones, approximately 86% recorded once. J is TRBJ2-2 and V is TRBV25-1, with 9 bases fitting TRBD2. The sample taken for sequencing was peripheral blood mononuclear cells. This TCR derives from a man between 60 and 75 years old with T-cell large granular lymphocyte leukemia. Some clones in this sample may be carry-over from other donors' samples. For the CDR3, the DNA is TGTGCCAGCAGTAGGCTAGCGGGAATAGACGGGGAGCTGTTTTTT. This sequence encodes CASSRLAGIDGELFF.